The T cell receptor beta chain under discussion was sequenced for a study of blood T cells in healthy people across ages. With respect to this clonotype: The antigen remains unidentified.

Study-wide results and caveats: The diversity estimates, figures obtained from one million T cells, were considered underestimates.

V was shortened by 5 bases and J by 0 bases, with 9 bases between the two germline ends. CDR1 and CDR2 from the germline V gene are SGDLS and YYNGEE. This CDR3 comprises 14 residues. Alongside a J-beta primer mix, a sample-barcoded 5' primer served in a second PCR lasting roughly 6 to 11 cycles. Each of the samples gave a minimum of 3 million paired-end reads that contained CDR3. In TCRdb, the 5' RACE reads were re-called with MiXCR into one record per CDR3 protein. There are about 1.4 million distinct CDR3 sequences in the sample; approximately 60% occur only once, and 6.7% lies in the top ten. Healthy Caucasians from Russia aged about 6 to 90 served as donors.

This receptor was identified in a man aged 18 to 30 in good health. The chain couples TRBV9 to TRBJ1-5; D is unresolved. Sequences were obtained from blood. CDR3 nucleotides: TGTGCCAGCAGAACAATAGATAGCAATCAGCCCCAGCATTTT. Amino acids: CASRTIDSNQPQHF.